The clone carrying this TCR beta chain has more than one count but fewer than ten. Sorting defined naive CD8 T cells as CD8+CD4-CCR7+CD45RA+. This specimen belongs to a study of molecular identifiers for immune sequencing clone quantification. As for the study in general: Replicates split RNA from around 20,000 or 99,000 naive CD8 cells five ways, and the researchers sequenced four portions.

One entry per CDR3 protein, called by TCRdb with MiXCR from the PCR reads. The repertoire holds more than 450,000 distinct CDR3 sequences, with approximately 25% as singletons. Trimming shortened V by 0 bases and J by 7 bases, and 10 bases separated the two germline ends. The CDR3 is 13 amino acids. Germline V lookup: CDR1 LGHNA, CDR2 YSLEER. This TCR was recovered from a human donor in good health. Some libraries in this study had Jurkat cell RNA spiked in. V is TRBV4-3 and J is TRBJ2-7; perhaps TRBD1 as D (5 bases). Input material: naive CD8+ T cells from blood, with Jurkat cell RNA spiked in. Specified subset: FACS-sorted CD8+CD4-CCR7+CD45RA+ naive T cells. CDR3 coding DNA: TGCGCCAGCAGCCAAGAACCATACAGGGAGCAGTACTTC. This gives the protein CASSQEPYREQYF.